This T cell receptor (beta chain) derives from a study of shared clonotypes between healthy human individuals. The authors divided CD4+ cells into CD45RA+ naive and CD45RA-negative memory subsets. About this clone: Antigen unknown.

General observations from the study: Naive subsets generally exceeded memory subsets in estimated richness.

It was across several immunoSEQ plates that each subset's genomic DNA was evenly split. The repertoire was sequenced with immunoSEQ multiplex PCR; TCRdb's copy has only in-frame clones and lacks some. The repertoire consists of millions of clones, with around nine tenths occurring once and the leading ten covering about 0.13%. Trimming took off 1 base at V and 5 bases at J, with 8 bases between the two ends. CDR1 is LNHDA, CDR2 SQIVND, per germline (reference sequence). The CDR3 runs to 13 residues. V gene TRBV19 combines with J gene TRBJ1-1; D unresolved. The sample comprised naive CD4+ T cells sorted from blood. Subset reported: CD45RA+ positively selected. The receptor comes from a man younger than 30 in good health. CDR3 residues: CASSIVGMTEAFF. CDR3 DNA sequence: TGTGCCAGTAGTATAGTGGGAATGACTGAAGCTTTCTTT.